The 17 T cell receptor beta chains below were found in one sample sequenced in a study of identical twins (dated by TCRdb to 2016 to 2018). The library was produced with 5' RACE. The instrument was an Illumina HiSeq 2000. The public reads were reanalyzed by TCRdb: fastp trimming at Q25, MiXCR alignment, in-frame beta chains only. Each entry is one CDR3 protein sequence, shown with its most common DNA and genes. This sample comprises 1.5 million to 2 million distinct CDR3 sequences, around a third of them detected only once. The biggest ten clones account for around 0.3% of the sample. Sequencing used cord blood. The receptor set was obtained from a newborn girl in good health.

The J gene is TRBJ2-1, the V gene TRBV20-1; D is possibly TRBD1 (6 bases). Germline V gene sequence: CDR1 DFQATT, CDR2 SNEGSKA (reference sequence). Trimming removed 5 bases from V and 5 bases from J, with 13 bases in between. The CDR3 sequence is 13 residues long. The CDR3 is CSALGQNHNEQFF. In DNA, the CDR3 is TGCAGTGCTCTCGGACAGAACCACAATGAGCAGTTCTTC.

CDR3 sequence (DNA): TGTGCCAGCAGTGAAGCAGGAGGGAGGGATTCACCCCTCCACTTT. Translated, it gives CASSEAGGRDSPLHF. The rearrangement joins TRBV6-1 to TRBJ1-6; no clear D gene. Germline lookup yields CDR1 MNHNS and CDR2 SASEGT. Deletions cut 0 bases from V and 8 bases from J, with 11 bases between. The CDR3 totals 15 residues.

This clonotype was recorded at least ten times. The rearrangement joins TRBV4-2 to TRBJ2-5; D is undetermined. V was clipped by 0 bases and J by 3 bases, with 8 bases between them. CDR1 and CDR2 from the germline V gene are LGHNA and YNFKEQ. This CDR3 comprises 14 residues. CDR3 amino acids: CASSQDPGKETQYF. In DNA, the CDR3 is TGTGCCAGCAGCCAAGATCCAGGAAAAGAGACCCAGTACTTC.

This clonotype was counted between two and nine times. The chain uses TRBV20-1 and TRBJ2-1; a possible D gene is TRBD2 (5 bases). The CDR3 has 11 residues. Deletions cut 4 bases from V and 9 bases from J, with 10 bases between. CDR1 is DFQATT, CDR2 SNEGSKA, per germline (reference sequence). The CDR3 bases are TGCAGTGCTACGGAGGTCTCTGAGCAGTTCTTC. The encoded protein is CSATEVSEQFF.

A few counts support this clonotype. This chain connects TRBV29-1 to TRBJ2-7; unclear D gene. V dropped 0 bases and J dropped 0 bases, with 9 bases sitting between them. The CDR3 totals 14 residues. CDR1 and CDR2 (germline): SQVTM, ANQGSEA. As DNA, the CDR3 is TGCAGCGTTGAAGAAGCAGCGTACTCCTACGAGCAGTACTTC. This translates into CSVEEAAYSYEQYF.

This clonotype was observed a handful of times. This sequence joins TRBV28 and TRBJ2-1, with TRBD2 matching 7 bases. The CDR3 runs to 12 residues. The V gene's germline CDR1 is MDHEN and CDR2 SYDVKM. The V segment lost 11 bases and the J segment 6 bases; nucleotides outside the gene matches: 7. The CDR3 region has the DNA TGTGCCTCCGGGCGGGGGTCCAATGAGCAGTTCTTC. Amino acid sequence: CASGRGSNEQFF.

The chain recombines TRBV12-3 or TRBV12-4 with TRBJ2-7; 8 bases agree with TRBD1. V trimming: 5 bases; J trimming: 2 bases; junction bases outside the gene matches: 5. The CDR3 contains 14 residues. In DNA form, the CDR3 reads TGTGCCAGCAGTGACCGGGACAGGCCCTACGAGCAGTACTTC. Translated: CASSDRDRPYEQYF.

The chain employs TRBV7-2 and TRBJ2-1, with TRBD1 matching 10 bases. V gave up 5 bases and J gave up 6 bases; unmatched junction bases: 16. The CDR3 spans 18 residues. Germline CDR1 reads SGHTA; CDR2 reads FQGNSA. The CDR3 here is CASSLSTSGTGDPNEQFF. The CDR3 bases are TGTGCCAGCAGCCTGAGTACTTCCGGGACAGGGGATCCCAATGAGCAGTTCTTC.

The genes are TRBV2 and TRBJ2-7, with 7 bases matching TRBD1. Germline V lookup: CDR1 SNHLY, CDR2 FYNNEI. The length of the CDR3 is 19 residues. Trimming took 3 bases from V and 3 from J; bases not matched to a gene: 20. CDR3 in DNA: TGTGCCAGCAGTGATCCCATCGGCGTTAAGACAGGGATTGGCTACGAGCAGTACTTC. Translated, it gives CASSDPIGVKTGIGYEQYF. Using reference TRBV2 and TRBJ2-7 for the parts outside the CDR3, the full variable domain is EPEVTQTPSHQVTQMGQEVILRCVPISNHLYFYWYRQILGQKVEFLVSFYNNEISEKSEIFDDQFSVERPDGSNFTLKIRSTKLEDSAMYFCASSDPIGVKTGIGYEQYFGPGTRLTVT.

V gene TRBV2 combines with J gene TRBJ2-1; 11 bases line up with TRBD2. The CDR3 contains 15 residues. The germline V gene has CDR1 SNHLY and CDR2 FYNNEI. V was pared by 6 bases and J by 6 bases, with 7 bases of the junction left unmatched. The CDR3 reads CASRPGTSGSNEQFF. Here the CDR3 DNA reads TGTGCCAGCAGACCCGGGACTAGCGGCTCCAATGAGCAGTTCTTC.

The chain has TRBV20-1 and TRBJ2-3, with TRBD1 identical over 7 bases. Germline trimming cut 3 bases from V and 0 bases from J; bases unmatched to any gene: 6. The CDR3 has 15 residues. Per the germline V gene, CDR1 is DFQATT and CDR2 is SNEGSKA (reference sequence). The CDR3 DNA reads TGCAGTGCTAGTGATAGGGGGCGCAGCACAGATACGCAGTATTTT. Encoded protein: CSASDRGRSTDTQYF.

This clonotype showed up just a few times. The chain links TRBV2 to TRBJ2-4, with 7 bases matching TRBD2. In germline, CDR1 is SNHLY, CDR2 FYNNEI. V shed 7 bases and J 3 bases; nucleotides not matched to a gene: 6. The CDR3 runs 14 residues. The CDR3 region is CASTTGLVKNIQYF. In DNA, the CDR3 is TGTGCCAGCACAACTGGACTAGTCAAAAACATTCAGTACTTC. The full variable domain, rest sourced from reference TRBV2 and TRBJ2-4, is EPEVTQTPSHQVTQMGQEVILRCVPISNHLYFYWYRQILGQKVEFLVSFYNNEISEKSEIFDDQFSVERPDGSNFTLKIRSTKLEDSAMYFCASTTGLVKNIQYFGAGTRLSVL.

This rearrangement joins TRBV5-5 to TRBJ2-4; D remains unclear. Trimming shortened V by 1 base and J by 1 base, and 15 bases separated the two germline ends. This CDR3 contains 17 residues. Germline V lookup: CDR1 SGHKS, CDR2 YYEKEE (reference sequence). The CDR3 coding sequence is TGTGCCAGCAGCTTGCCGCAGGTCGGTTCCGCCAAAAACATTCAGTACTTC. Its protein product is CASSLPQVGSAKNIQYF.

This chain joins TRBV5-1 and TRBJ2-4; TRBD2 agrees at 12 bases. The J call may not be correct, given that the DNA end is closer to TRBJ2-7. CDR1 and CDR2 (germline): SGHRS, YFSETQ. This CDR3 is 19 amino acids long. The CDR3 here is CASSFPGASGGARTSEQYF. The CDR3 DNA reads TGCGCCAGCAGCTTCCCGGGGGCTAGCGGGGGGGCAAGAACTAGCGAGCAGTACTTC.

This clonotype was picked up a small number of times. The genes are TRBV29-1 and TRBJ1-1; D is perhaps TRBD1 (5 bases). V was clipped by 0 bases and J by 0 bases, with 20 bases between them. Germline-derived CDR1 and CDR2 are SQVTM and ANQGSEA. The CDR3 consists of 18 residues. The CDR3 region is CSVEDRLSRGPMNTEAFF. The CDR3 DNA follows: TGCAGCGTTGAAGATCGGTTGTCAAGGGGCCCCATGAACACTGAAGCTTTCTTT.

Worth noting for this clonotype: It is likely a read error, because the conserved phenylalanine at the end of the CDR3 is missing. The chain joins TRBV3-1 to TRBJ2-7, with unresolved D. CDR3 length: 14 amino acids. CDR1 is LGHDT, CDR2 YNNKEL, per germline (reference sequence). Trimming took off 3 bases at V and 3 bases at J, with 12 bases between the two ends. CDR3 sequence: CASSQDIGVYEQYL. The CDR3, as DNA: TGTGCCAGCAGCCAGGATATCGGTGTCTACGAGCAGTACTTA.

This clonotype was counted a few times. The chain joins TRBV28 to TRBJ2-7; 7 bases line up with TRBD1. Germline V gene data show CDR1 as MDHEN and CDR2 as SYDVKM. The CDR3 length is 15 residues. The J segment lost 0 bases and the V segment lost 5 bases, leaving 7 bases of the junction unmatched. The CDR3, as DNA: TGTGCCAGCAGTCCAGGGGGTCGGAGCTCCTACGAGCAGTACTTC. As protein: CASSPGGRSSYEQYF.